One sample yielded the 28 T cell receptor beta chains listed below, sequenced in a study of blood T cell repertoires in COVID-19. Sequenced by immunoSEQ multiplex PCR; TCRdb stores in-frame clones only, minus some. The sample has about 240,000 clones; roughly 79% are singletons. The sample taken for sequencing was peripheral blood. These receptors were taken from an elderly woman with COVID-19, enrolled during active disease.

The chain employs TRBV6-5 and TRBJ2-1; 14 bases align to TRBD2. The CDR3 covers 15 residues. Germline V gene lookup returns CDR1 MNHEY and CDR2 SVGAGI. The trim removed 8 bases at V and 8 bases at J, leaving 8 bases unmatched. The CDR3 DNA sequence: TGTGCCAGCCGGGGACTAGCGGGAGTTAAGGATGAGCAGTTCTTC. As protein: CASRGLAGVKDEQFF.

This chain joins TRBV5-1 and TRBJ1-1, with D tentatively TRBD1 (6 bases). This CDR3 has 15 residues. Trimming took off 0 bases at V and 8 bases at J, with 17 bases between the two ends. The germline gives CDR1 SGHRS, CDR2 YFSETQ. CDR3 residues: CASSLGQVGISEAFF. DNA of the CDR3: TGCGCCAGCAGCTTGGGACAGGTTGGGATCTCGGAAGCTTTCTTT.

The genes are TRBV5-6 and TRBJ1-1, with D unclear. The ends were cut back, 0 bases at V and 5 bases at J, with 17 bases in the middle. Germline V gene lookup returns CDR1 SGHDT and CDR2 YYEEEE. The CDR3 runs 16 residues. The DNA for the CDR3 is TGTGCCAGCAGCTTGGAATCCCCCAAAAGCGGGACTGAAGCTTTCTTT. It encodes CASSLESPKSGTEAFF.

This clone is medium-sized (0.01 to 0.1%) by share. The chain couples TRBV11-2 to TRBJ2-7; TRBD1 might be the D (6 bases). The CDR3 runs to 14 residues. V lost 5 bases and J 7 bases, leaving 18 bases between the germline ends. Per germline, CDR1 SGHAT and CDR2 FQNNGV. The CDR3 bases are TGTGCCAGCAGCCCAACGGCCAGGGGCGATGAGCAGTACTTC. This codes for CASSPTARGDEQYF.

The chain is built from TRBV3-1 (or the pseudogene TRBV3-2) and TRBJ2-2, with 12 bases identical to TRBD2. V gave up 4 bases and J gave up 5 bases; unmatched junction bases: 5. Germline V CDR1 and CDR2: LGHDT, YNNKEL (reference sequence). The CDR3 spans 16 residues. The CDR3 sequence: CASSPRTSGTTGELFF. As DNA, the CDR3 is TGTGCCAGCAGCCCCCGGACTAGCGGGACTACCGGGGAGCTGTTTTTT.

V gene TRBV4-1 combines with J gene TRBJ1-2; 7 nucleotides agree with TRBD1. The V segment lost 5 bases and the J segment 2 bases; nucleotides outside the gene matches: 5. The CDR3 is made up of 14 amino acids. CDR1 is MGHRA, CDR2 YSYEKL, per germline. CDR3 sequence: CASSARQGNYGYTF. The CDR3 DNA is TGCGCCAGCAGCGCTCGACAGGGAAACTATGGCTACACCTTC.

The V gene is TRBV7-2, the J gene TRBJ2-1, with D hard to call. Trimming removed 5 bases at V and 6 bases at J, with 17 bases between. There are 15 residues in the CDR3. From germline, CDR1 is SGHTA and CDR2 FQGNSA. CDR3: CASSHVGDPRNEQFF. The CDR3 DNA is TGTGCCAGCAGCCACGTCGGAGATCCCCGCAATGAGCAGTTCTTC.

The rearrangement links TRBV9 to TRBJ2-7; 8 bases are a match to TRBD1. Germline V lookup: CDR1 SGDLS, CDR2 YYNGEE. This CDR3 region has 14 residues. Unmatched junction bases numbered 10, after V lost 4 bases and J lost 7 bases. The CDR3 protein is CASSFGTGQGEQYF. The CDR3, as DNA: TGTGCCAGCAGCTTCGGGACAGGACAAGGGGAGCAGTACTTC.

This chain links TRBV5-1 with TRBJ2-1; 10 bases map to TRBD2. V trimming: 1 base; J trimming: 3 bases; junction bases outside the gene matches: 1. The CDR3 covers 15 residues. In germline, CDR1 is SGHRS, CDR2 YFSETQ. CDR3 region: CASSLTSGVYNEQFF. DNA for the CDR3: TGCGCCAGCAGCTTGACTAGCGGGGTCTACAATGAGCAGTTCTTC.

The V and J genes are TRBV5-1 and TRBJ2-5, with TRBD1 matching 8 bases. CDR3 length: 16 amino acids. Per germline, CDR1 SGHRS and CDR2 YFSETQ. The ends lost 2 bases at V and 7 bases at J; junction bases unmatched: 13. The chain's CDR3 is CASSFSPTGAEGTQYF. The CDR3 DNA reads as TGCGCCAGCAGCTTTAGCCCGACAGGGGCCGAGGGGACCCAGTACTTC.

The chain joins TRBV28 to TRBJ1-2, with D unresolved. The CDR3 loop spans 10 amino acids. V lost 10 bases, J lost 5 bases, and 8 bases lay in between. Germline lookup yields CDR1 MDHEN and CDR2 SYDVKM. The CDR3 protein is CATLFYGYTF. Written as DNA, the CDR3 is TGTGCCACTCTGTTTTATGGCTACACCTTC.

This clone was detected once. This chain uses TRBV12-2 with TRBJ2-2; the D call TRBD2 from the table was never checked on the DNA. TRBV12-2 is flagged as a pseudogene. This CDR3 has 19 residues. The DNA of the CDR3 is TGTGCAAGTCGCCCAATGTCGAAGTGGCTCGGGGGTTACACCGGGGAGCTGTTTTTT. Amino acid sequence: CASRPMSKWLGGYTGELFF.

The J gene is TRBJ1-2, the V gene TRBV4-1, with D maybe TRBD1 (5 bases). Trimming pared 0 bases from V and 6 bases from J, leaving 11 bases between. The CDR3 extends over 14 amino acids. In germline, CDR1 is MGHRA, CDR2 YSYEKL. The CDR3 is CASSQDPGQNGYTF. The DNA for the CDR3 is TGCGCCAGCAGCCAAGATCCAGGGCAAAATGGCTACACCTTC.

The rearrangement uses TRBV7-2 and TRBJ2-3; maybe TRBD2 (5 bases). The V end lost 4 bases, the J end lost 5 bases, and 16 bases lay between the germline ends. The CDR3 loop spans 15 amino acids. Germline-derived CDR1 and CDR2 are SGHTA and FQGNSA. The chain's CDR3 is CASSSTRVAGDTQYF. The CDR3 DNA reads TGTGCCAGCAGCTCAACAAGGGTCGCGGGAGATACGCAGTATTTT.

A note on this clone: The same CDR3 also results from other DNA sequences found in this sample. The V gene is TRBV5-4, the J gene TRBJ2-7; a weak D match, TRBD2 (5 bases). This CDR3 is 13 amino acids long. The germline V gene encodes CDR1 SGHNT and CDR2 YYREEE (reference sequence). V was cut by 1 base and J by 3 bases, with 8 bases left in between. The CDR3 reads CASSLNRGYEQYF. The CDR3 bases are TGTGCCAGCAGCTTGAACCGGGGCTACGAGCAGTACTTC.

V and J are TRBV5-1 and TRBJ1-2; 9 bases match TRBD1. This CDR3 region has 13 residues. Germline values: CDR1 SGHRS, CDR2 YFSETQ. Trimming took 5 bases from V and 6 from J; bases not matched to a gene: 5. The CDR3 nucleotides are TGCGCCAGCAGAGCCGGGACAGGGAATGGCTACACCTTC. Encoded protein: CASRAGTGNGYTF.

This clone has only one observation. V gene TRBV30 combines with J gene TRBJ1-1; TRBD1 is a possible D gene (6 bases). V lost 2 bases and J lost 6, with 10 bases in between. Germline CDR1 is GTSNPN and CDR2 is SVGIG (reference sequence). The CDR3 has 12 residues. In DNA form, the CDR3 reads TGTGCCTGGAGTAAACAGGGAGCTGAAGCTTTCTTT. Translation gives CAWSKQGAEAFF.

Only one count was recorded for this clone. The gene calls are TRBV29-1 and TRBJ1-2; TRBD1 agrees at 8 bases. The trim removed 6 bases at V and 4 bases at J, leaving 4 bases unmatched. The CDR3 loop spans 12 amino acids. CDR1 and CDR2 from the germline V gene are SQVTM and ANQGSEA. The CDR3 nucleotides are TGCAGCGTGGCAGGGGGCCGCTATGGCTACACCTTC. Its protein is CSVAGGRYGYTF. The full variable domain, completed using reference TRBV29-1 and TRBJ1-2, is SAVISQKPSRDICQRGTSLTIQCQVDSQVTMMFWYRQQPGQSLTLIATANQGSEATYESGFVIDKFPISRPNLTFSTLTVSNMSPEDSSIYLCSVAGGRYGYTFGSGTRLTVV.

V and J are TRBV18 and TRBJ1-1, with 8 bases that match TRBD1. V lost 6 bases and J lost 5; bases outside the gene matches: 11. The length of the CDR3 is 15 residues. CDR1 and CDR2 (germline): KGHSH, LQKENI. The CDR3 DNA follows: TGTGCCAGCTCCCCCTCCAGGGGGCAAGTGACTGAAGCTTTCTTT. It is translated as CASSPSRGQVTEAFF.

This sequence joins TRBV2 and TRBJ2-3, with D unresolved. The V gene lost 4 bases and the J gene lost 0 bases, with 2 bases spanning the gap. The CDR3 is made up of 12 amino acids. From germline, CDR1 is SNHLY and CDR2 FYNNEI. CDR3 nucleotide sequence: TGTGCCAGCAGTGCGAGCACAGATACGCAGTATTTT. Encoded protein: CASSASTDTQYF.

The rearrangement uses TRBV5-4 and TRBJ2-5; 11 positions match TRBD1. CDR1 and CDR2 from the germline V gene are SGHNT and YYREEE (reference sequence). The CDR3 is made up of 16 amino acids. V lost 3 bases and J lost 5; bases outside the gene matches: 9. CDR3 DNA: TGTGCCAGCAGCTGGGGAGGACAGGGGGCAGGGGAGACCCAGTACTTC. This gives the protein CASSWGGQGAGETQYF. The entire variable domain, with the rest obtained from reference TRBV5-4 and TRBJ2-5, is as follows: ETGVTQSPTHLIKTRGQQVTLRCSSQSGHNTVSWYQQALGQGPQFIFQYYREEENGRGNFPPRFSGLQFPNYSSELNVNALELDDSALYLCASSWGGQGAGETQYFGPGTRLLVL.

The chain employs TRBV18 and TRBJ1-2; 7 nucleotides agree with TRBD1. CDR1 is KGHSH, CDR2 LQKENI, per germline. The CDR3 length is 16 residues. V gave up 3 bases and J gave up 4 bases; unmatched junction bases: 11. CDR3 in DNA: TGTGCCAGCTCACCCCGGGACAGCAGAAATTTCTATGGCTACACCTTC. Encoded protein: CASSPRDSRNFYGYTF.

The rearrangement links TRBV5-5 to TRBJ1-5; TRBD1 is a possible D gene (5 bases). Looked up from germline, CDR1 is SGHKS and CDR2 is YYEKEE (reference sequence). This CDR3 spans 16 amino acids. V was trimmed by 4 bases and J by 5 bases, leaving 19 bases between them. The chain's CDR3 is CASSPWLRARDQPQHF. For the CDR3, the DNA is TGTGCCAGCAGCCCTTGGCTCAGGGCTAGAGATCAGCCCCAGCATTTT.

The CDR3 sequence is CASSQEWMDLGGYTF. The CDR3 coding sequence is TGCGCCAGCAGCCAAGAGTGGATGGACTTGGGGGGCTACACCTTC. The V call is TRBV4-3, the J call TRBJ1-2; unclear D gene. CDR3 length: 15 amino acids. CDR1 and CDR2 (germline): LGHNA, YSLEER. Trimming removed 0 bases from V and 8 bases from J, with 16 bases in between.

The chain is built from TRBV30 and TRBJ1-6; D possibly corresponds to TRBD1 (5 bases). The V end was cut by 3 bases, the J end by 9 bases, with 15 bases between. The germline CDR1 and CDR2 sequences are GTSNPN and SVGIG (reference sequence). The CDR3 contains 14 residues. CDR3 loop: CAWRIGRESSPLHF. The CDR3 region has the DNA TGTGCCTGGAGGATTGGCAGGGAAAGTTCACCCCTCCACTTT.

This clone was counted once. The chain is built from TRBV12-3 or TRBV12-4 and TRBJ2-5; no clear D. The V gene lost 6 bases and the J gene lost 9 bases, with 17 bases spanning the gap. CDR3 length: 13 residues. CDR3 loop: CASSFGGKMAQYF. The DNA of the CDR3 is TGTGCCAGCAGCTTCGGCGGCAAGATGGCCCAGTACTTC.

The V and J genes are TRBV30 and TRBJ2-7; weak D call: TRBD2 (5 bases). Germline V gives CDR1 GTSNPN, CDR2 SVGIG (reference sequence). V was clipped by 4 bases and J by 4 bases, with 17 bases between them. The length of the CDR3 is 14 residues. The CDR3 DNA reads TGTGCCTGGACGAGAGGAGGAGGAAAGTACGAGCAGTACTTC. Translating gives CAWTRGGGKYEQYF. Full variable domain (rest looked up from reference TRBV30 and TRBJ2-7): SQTIHQWPATLVQPVGSPLSLECTVEGTSNPNLYWYRQAAGRGLQLLFYSVGIGQISSEVPQNLSASRPQDRQFILSSKKLLLSDSGFYLCAWTRGGGKYEQYFGPGTRLTVT.

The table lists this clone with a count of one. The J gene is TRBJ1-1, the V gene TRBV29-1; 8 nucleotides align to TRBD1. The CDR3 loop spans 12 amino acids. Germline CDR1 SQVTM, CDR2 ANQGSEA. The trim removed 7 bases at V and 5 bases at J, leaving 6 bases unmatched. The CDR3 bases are TGCAGCGCCAAACAGGGGGGGACTGAAGCTTTCTTT. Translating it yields CSAKQGGTEAFF.